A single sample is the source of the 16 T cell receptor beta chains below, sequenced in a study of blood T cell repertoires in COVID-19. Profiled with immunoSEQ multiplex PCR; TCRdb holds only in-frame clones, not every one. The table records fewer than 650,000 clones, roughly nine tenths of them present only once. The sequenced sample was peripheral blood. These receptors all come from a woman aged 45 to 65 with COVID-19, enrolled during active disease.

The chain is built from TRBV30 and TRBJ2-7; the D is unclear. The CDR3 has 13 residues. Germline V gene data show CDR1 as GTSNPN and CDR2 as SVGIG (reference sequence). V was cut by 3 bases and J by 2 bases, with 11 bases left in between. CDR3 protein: CAWSHNTAYEQYF. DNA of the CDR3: TGTGCCTGGAGCCATAATACAGCCTACGAGCAGTACTTC.

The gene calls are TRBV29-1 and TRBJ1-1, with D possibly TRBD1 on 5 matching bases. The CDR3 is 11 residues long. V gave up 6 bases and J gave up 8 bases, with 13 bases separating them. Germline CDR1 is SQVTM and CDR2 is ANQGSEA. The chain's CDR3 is CSVVGEGEAFF. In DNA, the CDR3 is TGCAGCGTGGTAGGGGAAGGAGAAGCTTTCTTT.

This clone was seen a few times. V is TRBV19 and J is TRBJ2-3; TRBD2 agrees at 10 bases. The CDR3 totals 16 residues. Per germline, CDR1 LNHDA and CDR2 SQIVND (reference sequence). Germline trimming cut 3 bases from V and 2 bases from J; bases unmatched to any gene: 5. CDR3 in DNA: TGTGCCAGTAGTATGATTAGCGGGGGGTCCACAGATACGCAGTATTTT. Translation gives CASSMISGGSTDTQYF.

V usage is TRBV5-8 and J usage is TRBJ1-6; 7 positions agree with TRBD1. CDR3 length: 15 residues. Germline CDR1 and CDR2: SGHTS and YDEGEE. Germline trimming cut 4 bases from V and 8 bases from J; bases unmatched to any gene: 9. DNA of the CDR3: TGTGCCAGCAGCCTAGGGACAGTTGGGGATTCACCCCTCCACTTT. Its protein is CASSLGTVGDSPLHF.

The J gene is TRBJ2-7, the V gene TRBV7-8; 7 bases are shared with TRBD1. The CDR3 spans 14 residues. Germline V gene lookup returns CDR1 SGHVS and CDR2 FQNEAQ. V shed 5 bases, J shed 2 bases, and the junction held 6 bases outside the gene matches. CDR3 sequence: CASSVRQGTYEQYF. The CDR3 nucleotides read TGTGCCAGCAGCGTACGACAGGGCACCTACGAGCAGTACTTC.

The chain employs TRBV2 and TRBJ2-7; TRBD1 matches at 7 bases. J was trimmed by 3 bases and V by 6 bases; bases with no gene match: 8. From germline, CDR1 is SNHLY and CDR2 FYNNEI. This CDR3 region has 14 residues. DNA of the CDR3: TGTGCCAGCAGGGGAATGAGGGGGCGCTACGAGCAGTACTTC. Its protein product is CASRGMRGRYEQYF.

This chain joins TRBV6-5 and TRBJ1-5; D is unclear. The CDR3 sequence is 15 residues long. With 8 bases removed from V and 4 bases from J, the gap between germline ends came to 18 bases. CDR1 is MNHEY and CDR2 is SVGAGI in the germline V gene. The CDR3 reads CASCLGSPGNQPQHF. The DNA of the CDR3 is TGTGCCAGCTGTCTGGGGAGCCCAGGAAATCAGCCCCAGCATTTT.

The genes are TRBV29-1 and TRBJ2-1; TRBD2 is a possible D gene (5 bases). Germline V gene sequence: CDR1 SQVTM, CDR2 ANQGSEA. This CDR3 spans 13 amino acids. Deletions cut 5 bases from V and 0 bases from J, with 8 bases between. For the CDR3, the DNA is TGCAGCGTTTACGGGAACTCCTACAATGAGCAGTTCTTC. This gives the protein CSVYGNSYNEQFF.

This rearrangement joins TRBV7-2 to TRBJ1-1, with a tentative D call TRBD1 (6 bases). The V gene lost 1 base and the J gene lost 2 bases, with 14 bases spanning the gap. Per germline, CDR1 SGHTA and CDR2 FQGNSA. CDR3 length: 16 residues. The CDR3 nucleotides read TGTGCCAGCAGCTTAGGGGCCGGGACATACAACACTGAAGCTTTCTTT. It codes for CASSLGAGTYNTEAFF.

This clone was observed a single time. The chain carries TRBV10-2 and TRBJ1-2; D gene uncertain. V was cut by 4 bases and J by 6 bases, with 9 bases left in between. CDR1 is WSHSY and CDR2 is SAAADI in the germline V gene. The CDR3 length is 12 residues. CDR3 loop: CASSGQLDGYTF. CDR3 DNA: TGCGCCAGCAGTGGGCAATTGGATGGCTACACCTTC.

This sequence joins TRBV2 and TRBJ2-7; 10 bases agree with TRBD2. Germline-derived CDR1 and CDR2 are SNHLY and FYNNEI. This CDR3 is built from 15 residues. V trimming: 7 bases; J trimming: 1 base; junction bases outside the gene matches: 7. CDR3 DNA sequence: TGTGCCAGCAAGACAGCGGGGGGGCCGTCCTACGAGCAGTACTTC. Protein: CASKTAGGPSYEQYF.

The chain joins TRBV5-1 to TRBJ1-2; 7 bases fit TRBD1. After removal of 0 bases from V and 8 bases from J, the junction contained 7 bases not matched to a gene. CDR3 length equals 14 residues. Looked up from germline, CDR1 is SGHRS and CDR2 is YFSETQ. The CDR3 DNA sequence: TGCGCCAGCAGCTTGGATAGGGCAGGGGGAGGCTACACCTTC. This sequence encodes CASSLDRAGGGYTF.

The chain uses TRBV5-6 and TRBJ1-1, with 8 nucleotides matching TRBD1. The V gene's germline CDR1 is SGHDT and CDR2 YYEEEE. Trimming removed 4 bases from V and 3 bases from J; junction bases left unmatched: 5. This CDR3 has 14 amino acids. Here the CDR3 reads CASSMTGADTEAFF. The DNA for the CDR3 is TGTGCCAGCAGCATGACAGGGGCGGACACTGAAGCTTTCTTT.

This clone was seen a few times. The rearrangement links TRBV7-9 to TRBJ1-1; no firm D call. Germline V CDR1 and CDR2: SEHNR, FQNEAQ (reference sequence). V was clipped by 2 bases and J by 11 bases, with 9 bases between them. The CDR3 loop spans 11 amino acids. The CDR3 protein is CASSLRETAFF. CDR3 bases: TGTGCCAGCAGCTTAAGGGAGACTGCTTTCTTT.

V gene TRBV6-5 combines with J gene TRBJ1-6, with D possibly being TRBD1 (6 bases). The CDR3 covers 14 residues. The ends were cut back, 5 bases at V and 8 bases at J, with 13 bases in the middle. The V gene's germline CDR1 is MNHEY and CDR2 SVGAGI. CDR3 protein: CASSQGSDDSPLHF. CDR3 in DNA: TGTGCCAGCAGTCAGGGGAGCGACGATTCACCCCTCCACTTT.

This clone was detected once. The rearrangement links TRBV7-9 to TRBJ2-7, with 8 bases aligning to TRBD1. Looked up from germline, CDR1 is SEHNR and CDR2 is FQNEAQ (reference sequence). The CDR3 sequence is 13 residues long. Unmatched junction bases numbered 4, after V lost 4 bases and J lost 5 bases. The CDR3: CASSYAGGDEQYF. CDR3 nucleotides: TGTGCCAGCAGCTATGCAGGGGGCGACGAGCAGTACTTC. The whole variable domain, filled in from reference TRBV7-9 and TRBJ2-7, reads DTGVSQNPRHKITKRGQNVTFRCDPISEHNRLYWYRQTLGQGPEFLTYFQNEAQLEKSRLLSDRFSAERPKGSFSTLEIQRTEQGDSAMYLCASSYAGGDEQYFGPGTRLTVT.